This T cell receptor beta chain was identified during a study of shared clonotypes between healthy human individuals. Details on this clone: What it recognizes is unknown.

Study conclusions and caveats: The study found about 4.6% of naive CD4 clonotypes shared across a handful of donors. The expectation was that sequencing depth would affect clonotype sharing among donors.

Libraries were prepared by immunoSEQ multiplex PCR; TCRdb keeps only in-frame clonotypes and omits some of them. The sample contains some 1.5 million clones, more than 95% of which appear only once. Per the germline V gene, CDR1 is MDHEN and CDR2 is SYDVKM. The CDR3 is 13 amino acids. The V segment lost 2 bases and the J segment 8 bases; nucleotides outside the gene matches: 1. The source material was naive CD4+ T cells sorted from blood. The subset here: CD45RA+ positively selected. This TCR was sampled from a man aged 25-45 years in good health. This chain connects TRBV28 to TRBJ2-4; 9 nucleotides align to TRBD1. CDR3 residues: CASSLDRGDIQYF. The CDR3 DNA sequence: TGTGCCAGCAGTTTAGACAGGGGGGACATTCAGTACTTC. Drawing the rest from reference TRBV28 and TRBJ2-4, the complete variable domain is DVKVTQSSRYLVKRTGEKVFLECVQDMDHENMFWYRQDPGLGLRLIYFSYDVKMKEKGDIPEGYSVSREKKERFSLILESASTNQTSMYLCASSLDRGDIQYFGAGTRLSVL.